The rows below give T cell receptor beta chains drawn from one sample of a study of T cell repertoires in cytomegalovirus infection. MiXCR, applied by TCRdb to the reads, yields one record per CDR3 protein. The sample includes hundreds of thousands of distinct CDR3 sequences, about 24% of them seen just once. The sample was CD8+ T cells from PBMCs. The receptor set was obtained from a human donor in good health (CMV status not recorded). Some clones in this sample may be carry-over from other donors' samples. Each CDR3 is given with its conserved first and last residue.

v_call	j_call	cdr3_aa
TRBV29-1	TRBJ2-2	CSVEIGRGELFF
TRBV27	TRBJ2-3	CASRPRTGRDTQYF
TRBV7-2	TRBJ1-2	CASSLAGGPNYGYTF
TRBV6-5	TRBJ2-1	CASSPDWRSYNEQFF
TRBV6-6	TRBJ2-2	CASSYSIYTNTGELFF
TRBV2	TRBJ2-1	CASSVGGGPSYNEQFF
TRBV27	TRBJ2-2	CASSLSALSSTGELFF
TRBV20-1	TRBJ2-3	CSASVWAGGRGDTQYF
TRBV19	TRBJ2-1	CASSSFRVQPSEQFF
TRBV5-6	TRBJ2-3	CASSPAWRDRVFDTQYF
TRBV7-8	TRBJ1-4	CASSFPQGASEKLFF
TRBV7-6	TRBJ2-2	CASSSPHPSNTGELFF
TRBV7-6	TRBJ1-2	CASSPTGGANYGYTF
TRBV27	TRBJ1-1	CASSFSGNTEAFF
TRBV28	TRBJ1-6	CASSLWRLRNGNSPLHF
TRBV28	TRBJ2-5	CASSTSGIHASNLIKETQYF
TRBV7-9	TRBJ2-1	CASRTSGAHNEQFF
TRBV29-1	TRBJ2-7	CSVELGMEYEQYF
TRBV20-1	TRBJ1-6	CSAPGTGSYNSPLHF
TRBV7-2	TRBJ2-5	CASSYHPNPAAETQYF
TRBV12-3/TRBV12-4	TRBJ2-5	CASSSPGLAGETQYF
TRBV19	TRBJ2-2	CASSIKGPVPNTGELFF
TRBV15	TRBJ2-2	CATSRQGKEWNTGELFF
TRBV6-2/TRBV6-3	TRBJ2-1	CASSSPRDLSPHYNEQFF
TRBV19	TRBJ1-5	CASSPQGTNNQPQHF
TRBV29-1	TRBJ2-7	CSALTGETYEQYF
TRBV20-1	TRBJ2-2	CSAILRDRGLSGELFF
TRBV15	TRBJ1-2	CATSRDNEGSGYGYTF
TRBV28	TRBJ1-1	CASSLQTNTEAFF
TRBV4-2	TRBJ1-1	CASSQDEDSEAFF
TRBV2	TRBJ2-2	CASNPWSGDTGELFF
TRBV20-1	TRBJ2-1	CSAMTGVGNEQFF
TRBV5-1	TRBJ2-5	CASSLLAGPRQTPQETQYF
TRBV2	TRBJ1-5	CASSEVVNSNQPQHF
TRBV6-2/TRBV6-3	TRBJ1-1	CASSLQPGQGKTEAFF
TRBV7-6	TRBJ2-1	CASSLEASGRPEQFF
TRBV7-8	TRBJ2-3	CASSLTGSLGDTQYF
TRBV20-1	TRBJ1-5	CSVMDRVGRQPQHF
TRBV28	TRBJ1-1	CASSFRGQFMNTEAFF
TRBV2	TRBJ2-2	CASRQGVGNTGELFF
TRBV29-1	TRBJ2-5	CSVEELETDPWTQYF
TRBV10-3	TRBJ1-1	CAASPKGGGSEAFF
TRBV7-2	TRBJ2-4	CASSLEGIAEENIQYF
TRBV7-8	TRBJ2-1	CASSTRTGILLNEQFF
TRBV6-4	TRBJ2-5	CASSDSNSGGPETQYF
TRBV2	TRBJ2-5	CASGYPGPDF
TRBV19	TRBJ1-1	CASSAGQGSEAFF
TRBV7-8	TRBJ2-3	CASSLALKGLATDTQYF
TRBV7-2	TRBJ2-5	CASSLATGGETQYF
TRBV12-5	TRBJ2-2	CASVLNTGELFF
TRBV7-2	TRBJ2-3	CASGLRESGDF